The 11 T cell receptor beta chains in this list originate from one sample, sequenced in a study of regulatory T cells in long-lasting Graves disease (dated by TCRdb to 2020 to 2023). What this sample's time point label stands for: newly diagnosed GD, antithyroid drugs for less than 3 months. For both TCR sequencing and RNA sequencing, RNA was extracted from PBMCs using TRIzol. The library was prepared using multiplex PCR. Sequenced using an Illumina HiSeq 4000. TCR beta libraries were built with iRepertoire HTBI primers and Arm-PCR amplification of CDR3 regions. Clones were called with MiXCR by TCRdb after fastp trimmed the public reads at Q25, and only in-frame beta chains were retained. Entries are consolidated by CDR3 protein sequence, retaining the most common genes and DNA. The sample table lists 360,000 or so distinct CDR3 sequences, roughly 12% of them with a count of one. The ten largest clones add up to about 20% of the sample.

The same specimen was also included in a second study, on T cells in Graves' hyperthyroidism and ophthalmopathy.

The sequencing here drew on peripheral blood mononuclear cells (PBMCs), taken at new diagnosis, from a patient treated with antithyroid drugs. The receptors originated from a woman aged 18-29 years with Graves disease. Donor details come from another sample of the same person, matched by shared clones.

In its sample, this clonotype was seen many times. The CDR3 is CSVVLAGGPGPDTQYF. CDR3 DNA sequence: TGCAGCGTTGTTCTAGCGGGAGGGCCGGGGCCAGATACGCAGTATTTT. The chain couples TRBV29-1 to TRBJ2-3, with 12 bases matching TRBD2. Germline trimming cut 4 bases from V and 4 bases from J; bases unmatched to any gene: 9. CDR1 and CDR2 from the germline V gene are SQVTM and ANQGSEA. This CDR3 is built from 16 residues.

The chain uses TRBV29-1 and TRBJ2-2; TRBD2 aligns across 10 bases. The V segment lost 7 bases and the J segment 5 bases; nucleotides outside the gene matches: 13. Germline loops: CDR1 SQVTM, CDR2 ANQGSEA. The CDR3 totals 16 residues. The CDR3 region is CSALSSGRARTGELFF. The CDR3, as DNA: TGCAGCGCACTCTCAAGCGGGAGGGCCAGGACCGGGGAGCTGTTTTTT.

This clonotype was seen a few times. This chain connects TRBV6-1 to TRBJ1-2, with 9 positions matching TRBD1. This CDR3 region has 15 residues. V lost 4 bases to trimming and J lost 4 bases; unmatched junction nucleotides: 7. Germline CDR1 reads MNHNS; CDR2 reads SASEGT. The CDR3 nucleotides read TGTGCCAGCAGTGTCCGGGACAGGGTTTCCTATGGCTACACCTTC. Protein product: CASSVRDRVSYGYTF.

This clonotype was detected many times. The genes are TRBV2 and TRBJ1-5; no clear D gene. V was trimmed by 0 bases and J by 0 bases, leaving 15 bases between them. Germline-derived CDR1 and CDR2 are SNHLY and FYNNEI. CDR3 length equals 18 residues. The CDR3 nucleotides read TGTGCCAGCAGTGAAGCACTCCCTGCGGAAATTAGCAATCAGCCCCAGCATTTT. Protein sequence: CASSEALPAEISNQPQHF.

In this sample, this clonotype turned up many times. This chain uses TRBV7-2 with TRBJ2-1; D is undetermined. Germline V gene lookup returns CDR1 SGHTA and CDR2 FQGNSA. The V and J ends lost 0 bases and 7 bases respectively, with 13 bases between them. The CDR3 extends over 15 amino acids. The CDR3 region has the DNA TGTGCCAGCAGCTTAGCGGCCCGGACCGCGAATGAGCAGTTCTTC. Translating gives CASSLAARTANEQFF.

The rearrangement uses TRBV7-8 and TRBJ2-6, with 10 bases matching TRBD1. There are 16 residues in the CDR3. The V gene end was trimmed by 5 bases and the J gene end by 5 bases; junction bases not matched to a gene: 6. Germline CDR1 and CDR2: SGHVS and FQNEAQ. For the CDR3, the DNA is TGTGCCAGCAGCCCCAGGGACAGGGGCTGGGCCAACGTCCTGACTTTC. Residues: CASSPRDRGWANVLTF.

The chain carries TRBV9 and TRBJ2-1; D ambiguous. Germline CDR1 SGDLS, CDR2 YYNGEE. Trimming shortened V by 1 base and J by 4 bases, and 3 bases separated the two germline ends. The CDR3 length is 12 residues. The CDR3 spells CASSVRYNEQFF. The CDR3 DNA reads as TGTGCCAGCAGCGTAAGATACAATGAGCAGTTCTTC.

This clonotype was seen a handful of times. The gene calls are TRBV7-9 and TRBJ2-1; weak D call: TRBD2 (6 bases). In germline, CDR1 is SEHNR, CDR2 FQNEAQ (reference sequence). The CDR3 runs to 14 residues. Trimming shortened V by 2 bases and J by 6 bases, and 11 bases separated the two germline ends. The DNA of the CDR3 is TGTGCCAGCAGCTTAATGGAGGGGCTCAATGAGCAGTTCTTC. Protein: CASSLMEGLNEQFF.

This clonotype occurred many times. The chain is built from TRBV7-2 and TRBJ1-1; maybe TRBD1 (5 bases). V was trimmed by 7 bases and J by 4 bases, leaving 16 bases between them. This CDR3 has 14 residues. CDR1 and CDR2 from the germline V gene are SGHTA and FQGNSA. CDR3 protein: CASTGGAGTTEAFF. DNA for the CDR3: TGTGCCAGCACGGGAGGGGCAGGGACCACTGAAGCTTTCTTT.

This clonotype was recorded at least ten times. J is TRBJ2-7 and V is TRBV30; TRBD1 agrees at 7 bases. Germline loops: CDR1 GTSNPN, CDR2 SVGIG (reference sequence). The V gene end was trimmed by 1 base and the J gene end by 3 bases; junction bases not matched to a gene: 3. This CDR3 contains 13 residues. The chain's CDR3 is CAWSDGTDYEQYF. The CDR3 bases are TGTGCCTGGAGTGATGGGACAGACTACGAGCAGTACTTC. The whole variable domain, remainder taken from reference TRBV30 and TRBJ2-7, is SQTIHQWPATLVQPVGSPLSLECTVEGTSNPNLYWYRQAAGRGLQLLFYSVGIGQISSEVPQNLSASRPQDRQFILSSKKLLLSDSGFYLCAWSDGTDYEQYFGPGTRLTVT.

The J gene is TRBJ1-3, the V gene TRBV20-1, with 8 nucleotides matching TRBD1. Germline V gene lookup returns CDR1 DFQATT and CDR2 SNEGSKA (reference sequence). The CDR3 extends over 13 amino acids. Trimming at V came to 7 bases and at J to 4 bases, leaving 6 bases not matched to a gene. Written as DNA, the CDR3 is TGCAGTGTCCCGGACAGGGCAGGAAACACCATATATTTT. It translates to CSVPDRAGNTIYF.